The 14 T cell receptor beta chains presented below share a single source sample, sequenced in a study of CD8+ T cells in alopecia areata. RNA, once extracted, was reverse transcribed into cDNA for use as the sequencing template. TCRdb keeps only in-frame clones here, not all; method: immunoSEQ multiplex PCR. The sample yields about 110,000 clones, 45% to 60% seen once. Sample: NKG2D-low CD8+ T cells sorted from blood. These receptors were obtained from a human donor with alopecia areata.

This clone was picked up a small number of times. J is TRBJ2-3 and V is TRBV5-1; 12 bases map to TRBD2. Germline trimming cut 4 bases from V and 6 bases from J; bases unmatched to any gene: 12. This CDR3 is 17 amino acids long. Germline values: CDR1 SGHRS, CDR2 YFSETQ. The CDR3 nucleotides are TGCGCCAGCAGCCCACGGCTAGCGGGAGGGTTTGGCGATACGCAGTATTTT. It yields the protein CASSPRLAGGFGDTQYF.

Concerning this clone: A read error is likely here: a far larger clone is one base away. Here the CDR3 DNA reads TGTGCCAGCAGGTACACAGATACGCAGTATTTT. Its translation is CASRYTDTQYF. V is TRBV6-5 and J is TRBJ2-3; no clear D gene. Trimming left V 6 bases short and J 2 bases short, with 3 bases between. Germline CDR1 reads MNHEY; CDR2 reads SVGAGI. This CDR3 is built from 11 residues.

The chain employs TRBV11-2 and TRBJ2-3, with 12 bases identical to TRBD2. V gave up 4 bases and J gave up 2 bases; unmatched junction bases: 7. Germline-derived CDR1 and CDR2 are SGHAT and FQNNGV. CDR3 size: 17 residues. The CDR3 sequence is CASSSRTSGTPTDTQYF. In DNA, the CDR3 is TGTGCCAGCAGCTCAAGGACTAGCGGGACCCCCACAGATACGCAGTATTTT. Looking up the rest from reference TRBV11-2 and TRBJ2-3 gives the full variable domain: EAGVAQSPRYKIIEKRQSVAFWCNPISGHATLYWYQQILGQGPKLLIQFQNNGVVDDSQLPKDRFSAERLKGVDSTLKIQPAKLEDSAVYLCASSSRTSGTPTDTQYFGPGTRLTVL.

This clone came up a few times. The V and J genes are TRBV29-1 and TRBJ2-7; TRBD2 aligns across 8 bases. V was clipped by 4 bases and J by 2 bases; unmatched bases: 4. This CDR3 has 13 residues. Germline V gene lookup returns CDR1 SQVTM and CDR2 ANQGSEA. The CDR3: CSVAGGFAYEQYF. Here the CDR3 DNA reads TGCAGCGTTGCGGGGGGGTTTGCCTACGAGCAGTACTTC.

V gene TRBV7-6 combines with J gene TRBJ2-3, with TRBD1 identical over 8 bases. Losses at the gene ends were 5 bases for V and 4 bases for J; bases not matched to a gene: 8. Germline CDR1 is SGHVS and CDR2 is FNYEAQ. The length of the CDR3 is 15 residues. As DNA, the CDR3 is TGTGCCAGCAGCATAACGCAGGACAGGGCAGATACGCAGTATTTT. Encoded protein: CASSITQDRADTQYF.

In the case of this clone: Other DNA sequences of this sample code for an identical CDR3. The CDR3 DNA sequence: TGTGCCAGCAGTTTATCGATAGGCTACGAGCAGTACTTC. This gives the protein CASSLSIGYEQYF. The J gene is TRBJ2-7, the V gene TRBV27; D gene ambiguous. Germline CDR1 and CDR2: MNHEY and SMNVEV (reference sequence). Trimming pared 0 bases from V and 3 bases from J, leaving 6 bases between. The CDR3 runs 13 residues.

This chain links TRBV20-1 with TRBJ2-2; no clear D gene. V lost 1 base and J 4 bases, leaving 1 base between the germline ends. Per germline, CDR1 DFQATT and CDR2 SNEGSKA (reference sequence). The CDR3 contains 11 residues. The CDR3 sequence: CSARVTGELFF. CDR3 DNA: TGCAGTGCTAGAGTCACCGGGGAGCTGTTTTTT.

This clone was seen a few times. V usage is TRBV4-1 and J usage is TRBJ2-5; D gene unclear. Germline assignment: CDR1 MGHRA and CDR2 YSYEKL. CDR3 length: 14 amino acids. V was trimmed by 0 bases and J by 5 bases, leaving 10 bases between them. CDR3 protein: CASSQDGKWETQYF. The CDR3 DNA reads TGCGCCAGCAGCCAAGACGGAAAGTGGGAGACCCAGTACTTC.

The chain uses TRBV7-9 and TRBJ2-3; either TRBD1 or TRBD2 may supply D (6 bases each). V was shortened by 1 base and J by 0 bases, with 14 bases between the two germline ends. The germline CDR1 and CDR2 sequences are SEHNR and FQNEAQ (reference sequence). This CDR3 is 17 amino acids long. The CDR3 DNA reads TGTGCCAGCAGCTTAGGATCCGGGGGACACAGCACAGATACGCAGTATTTT. It is translated as CASSLGSGGHSTDTQYF.

The chain recombines TRBV14 with TRBJ2-3; D not certain. Trimming left V 1 base short and J 4 bases short, with 9 bases between. Germline CDR1 SGHDN, CDR2 FVKESK. The CDR3 has 14 amino acids. The CDR3 coding sequence is TGTGCCAGCAGCCAAGTGGCAAGCGCAGATACGCAGTATTTT. Protein: CASSQVASADTQYF.

The chain has TRBV20-1 and TRBJ2-1; D may be TRBD1 (5 bases). Germline V lookup: CDR1 DFQATT, CDR2 SNEGSKA (reference sequence). Trimming stripped 6 bases from V and 8 bases from J, with 11 bases between. The CDR3 is 11 residues long. Here the CDR3 reads CSAPQGYEQFF. The DNA for the CDR3 is TGCAGTGCACCGCAGGGCTATGAGCAGTTCTTC.

Only one count was recorded for this clone. CDR3 sequence: CASSPPNRALADEQFF. The DNA of the CDR3 is TGTGCCAGCTCACCACCTAACAGGGCGCTCGCGGATGAGCAGTTCTTC. The rearrangement uses TRBV18 and TRBJ2-1; D is possibly TRBD1 (6 bases). The CDR3 has 16 residues. Trimming pared 0 bases from V and 8 bases from J, leaving 17 bases between. The germline V gene encodes CDR1 KGHSH and CDR2 LQKENI.

This clone came up a few times. V and J are TRBV27 and TRBJ1-3; D is unclear. V lost 2 bases and J 0 bases, leaving 8 bases between the germline ends. The germline CDR1 and CDR2 sequences are MNHEY and SMNVEV (reference sequence). The CDR3 has 15 residues. The CDR3 protein is CASSLGQNSGNTIYF. The CDR3 DNA sequence: TGTGCCAGCAGTTTAGGGCAGAACTCTGGAAACACCATATATTTT.

This clone was seen a few times. The genes are TRBV29-1 and TRBJ2-2, with D hard to call. The germline CDR1 and CDR2 sequences are SQVTM and ANQGSEA. The CDR3 is made up of 13 amino acids. Trimming took 1 base from V and 5 from J, leaving 8 bases between them. CDR3 sequence: CSVEVPRTGELFF. CDR3 sequence (DNA): TGCAGCGTTGAAGTTCCGAGAACCGGGGAGCTGTTTTTT.